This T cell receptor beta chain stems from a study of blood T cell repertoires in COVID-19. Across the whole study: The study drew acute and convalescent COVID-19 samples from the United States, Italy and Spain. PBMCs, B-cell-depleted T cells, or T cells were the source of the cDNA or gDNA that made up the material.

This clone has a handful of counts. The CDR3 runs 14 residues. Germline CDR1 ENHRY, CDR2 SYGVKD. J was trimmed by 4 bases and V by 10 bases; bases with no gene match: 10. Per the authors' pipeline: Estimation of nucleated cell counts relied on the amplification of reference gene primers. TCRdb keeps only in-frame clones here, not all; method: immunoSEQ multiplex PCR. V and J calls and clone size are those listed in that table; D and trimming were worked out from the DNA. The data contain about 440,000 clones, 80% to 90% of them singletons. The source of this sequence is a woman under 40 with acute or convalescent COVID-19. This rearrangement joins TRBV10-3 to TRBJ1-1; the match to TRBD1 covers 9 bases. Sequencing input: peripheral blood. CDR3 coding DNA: TGTGCCACCCGTCCCGGGACAGGGATCACTGAAGCTTTCTTT. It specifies CATRPGTGITEAFF.